A selection of T cell receptor beta chains follows, all from one sample in a study of T-cell reconstitution after alpha-beta-depleted transplantation in children. TCRdb called the PCR reads again in MiXCR, with one record for every CDR3 protein. The data show hundreds of thousands of distinct CDR3 sequences, with 10% to 15% seen just once and about 0.77% held by the top ten. Sequences were derived from PBMCs, sampled before TCRalphabeta/CD19-depleted stem cell transplant. All receptors come from a girl aged 2 to 9 with congenital amegakaryocytic thrombocytopenia, due to receive a stem cell transplant. Both conserved end residues are part of each CDR3. D genes are given only for firm matches. Size values are once, few and many counts, or a class for expanded clones, and some rows have none.

clone_size	v_call	j_call	d_call	cdr3_aa	cdr3_nt
few	TRBV30	TRBJ2-1	.	CAWSTSGANEQFF	TGTGCCTGGAGTACCTCGGGGGCAAATGAGCAGTTCTTC
many	TRBV5-5	TRBJ1-1	.	CASSSGPGENEAFF	TGTGCCAGCAGCTCGGGCCCAGGGGAAAATGAAGCTTTCTTT
many	TRBV10-3	TRBJ1-4	.	CAISGEGTPLGKLFF	TGTGCCATCAGTGGAGAAGGTACCCCGTTGGGAAAACTGTTTTTT
many	TRBV9	TRBJ2-7	.	CASSPPNTYEQYF	TGTGCCAGCAGCCCTCCGAACACCTACGAGCAGTACTTC
many	TRBV5-1	TRBJ1-3	.	CASSLVGPTSGNTIYF	TGCGCCAGCAGCTTGGTCGGACCGACCTCTGGAAACACCATATATTTT
few	TRBV11-1	TRBJ2-2	TRBD2	CASSGLLGLASGLNTGELFF	TGTGCCAGCAGCGGGCTCCTGGGGTTGGCTAGCGGATTGAACACCGGGGAGCTGTTTTTT
.	TRBV29-1	TRBJ1-4	.	CSVEGSEKLFF	TGCAGCGTTGAGGGTAGTGAAAAACTGTTTTTT
many	TRBV9	TRBJ2-2	.	CASSVEFGELFF	TGTGCCAGCAGCGTAGAATTTGGGGAGCTGTTTTTT
many	TRBV5-1	TRBJ2-7	.	CASGSWEAGGDYEQYF	TGCGCCAGCGGATCTTGGGAGGCAGGTGGGGACTACGAGCAGTACTTC
.	TRBV18	TRBJ1-1	.	CASSPVQGREAFF	TGTGCCAGCTCACCGGTTCAGGGGCGTGAAGCTTTCTTT
many	TRBV7-2	TRBJ2-7	.	CASSVDGFGEQYF	TGTGCCAGCAGCGTAGACGGATTCGGCGAGCAGTACTTC
many	TRBV29-1	TRBJ2-5	.	CSVPDPIRYQETQYF	TGCAGCGTTCCCGACCCGATTAGGTACCAAGAGACCCAGTACTTC
few	TRBV7-9	TRBJ2-5	.	CASSPGQYF	TGTGCCAGCAGCCCAGGGCAGTACTTC
many	TRBV18	TRBJ1-5	.	CASSRDISNQPQHF	TGTGCCAGCTCACGGGACATTAGCAATCAGCCCCAGCATTTT
few	TRBV7-6	TRBJ1-1	.	CASSLDSGVDLWTEAFF	TGTGCCAGCAGCTTAGATTCTGGGGTAGACCTTTGGACTGAAGCTTTCTTT